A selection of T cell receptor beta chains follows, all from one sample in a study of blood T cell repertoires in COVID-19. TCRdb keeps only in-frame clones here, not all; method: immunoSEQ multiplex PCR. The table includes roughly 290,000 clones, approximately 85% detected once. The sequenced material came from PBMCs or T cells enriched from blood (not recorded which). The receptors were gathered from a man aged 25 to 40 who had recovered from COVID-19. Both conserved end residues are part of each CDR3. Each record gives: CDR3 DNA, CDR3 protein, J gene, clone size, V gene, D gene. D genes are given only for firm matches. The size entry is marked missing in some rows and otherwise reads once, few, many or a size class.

cdr3_nt: TGTGCCACCAGTGAGCCGGTTGTAGGAGGTGAAAAACTGTTTTTT; cdr3_aa: CATSEPVVGGEKLFF; j_call: TRBJ1-4; clone_size: .; v_call: TRBV24-1; d_call: .
cdr3_nt: TGTGCCAGCAGTGAAGGGAGGACAGGGGGGTCCACCGGGGAGCTGTTTTTT; cdr3_aa: CASSEGRTGGSTGELFF; j_call: TRBJ2-2; clone_size: few; v_call: TRBV2; d_call: TRBD1
cdr3_nt: TGCGCCAGCACGGGGGGCCCCTGGGCCGAAATCCAAGAGACCCAGTACTTC; cdr3_aa: CASTGGPWAEIQETQYF; j_call: TRBJ2-5; clone_size: .; v_call: TRBV5-1; d_call: .
cdr3_nt: TGCGCCAGCAGCCTCCGGCAGGGCGGCACTGAAGCTTTCTTT; cdr3_aa: CASSLRQGGTEAFF; j_call: TRBJ1-1; clone_size: .; v_call: TRBV5-1; d_call: .
cdr3_nt: TGCGCCAGCAGCCCGAGACAGGGCTCGGGAGCCACTGAAGCTTTCTTT; cdr3_aa: CASSPRQGSGATEAFF; j_call: TRBJ1-1; clone_size: .; v_call: TRBV5-1; d_call: TRBD1
cdr3_nt: TGTGCCAGCAGCCCATCCTCTAACAGGGTAATTGGCTATGGCTACACCTTC; cdr3_aa: CASSPSSNRVIGYGYTF; j_call: TRBJ1-2; clone_size: .; v_call: TRBV3-1/TRBV3-2; d_call: .
cdr3_nt: TGCGCCAGCAGCTTGGATCAGGGTTACACCGGGGAGCTGTTTTTT; cdr3_aa: CASSLDQGYTGELFF; j_call: TRBJ2-2; clone_size: .; v_call: TRBV5-1; d_call: .
cdr3_nt: TGTGCCAGCAGCTCCTCGATAAGCGAAAATCAGCCCCAGCATTTT; cdr3_aa: CASSSSISENQPQHF; j_call: TRBJ1-5; clone_size: .; v_call: TRBV7-2; d_call: .
cdr3_nt: TGCGCCAGCAGCCAAGACGAAGCGGGGTGGGAGACCCAGTACTTC; cdr3_aa: CASSQDEAGWETQYF; j_call: TRBJ2-5; clone_size: .; v_call: TRBV4-1; d_call: TRBD2
cdr3_nt: TGTGCCAGCAGCTTCCGGGACAGGTCCTACGAGCAGTACTTC; cdr3_aa: CASSFRDRSYEQYF; j_call: TRBJ2-7; clone_size: .; v_call: TRBV5-5; d_call: TRBD1
cdr3_nt: TGTGCCAGCAGCCTGCGGTTAGCGCTTTCCTACAATGAGCAGTTCTTC; cdr3_aa: CASSLRLALSYNEQFF; j_call: TRBJ2-1; clone_size: .; v_call: TRBV5-6; d_call: .
cdr3_nt: TGCGCCAGCAGCTTGGGGACAGGGGCAGCTAGCGAGACCCAGTACTTC; cdr3_aa: CASSLGTGAASETQYF; j_call: TRBJ2-5; clone_size: few; v_call: TRBV5-1; d_call: TRBD1
cdr3_nt: TGTGCCAGCAGCCAAGGACTGACAGGGGAACTGCGTGGCTACACCTTC; cdr3_aa: CASSQGLTGELRGYTF; j_call: TRBJ1-2; clone_size: .; v_call: TRBV4-2; d_call: TRBD1
cdr3_nt: TGTGCCAGCAGCTTCACTCGCTACGAGCAGTACTTC; cdr3_aa: CASSFTRYEQYF; j_call: TRBJ2-7; clone_size: once; v_call: TRBV3-1/TRBV3-2; d_call: .
cdr3_nt: TGTGCCTGGGCTCGCGTCGGGGGAGTCGACTATGGCTACACCTTC; cdr3_aa: CAWARVGGVDYGYTF; j_call: TRBJ1-2; clone_size: .; v_call: TRBV30; d_call: .
cdr3_nt: TGTGCCAGCAGCCGGGACAGGGAATTAGATGGCTACACCTTC; cdr3_aa: CASSRDRELDGYTF; j_call: TRBJ1-2; clone_size: .; v_call: TRBV7-8; d_call: TRBD1
cdr3_nt: TGTGCCAGCTCACCCGCGGGCAGGGGACCGATAAACACTGAAGCTTTCTTT; cdr3_aa: CASSPAGRGPINTEAFF; j_call: TRBJ1-1; clone_size: .; v_call: TRBV18; d_call: .
cdr3_nt: TGTGCCAGTAGTATTGCGGGACAGGAGTTATACAATGAGCAGTTCTTC; cdr3_aa: CASSIAGQELYNEQFF; j_call: TRBJ2-1; clone_size: .; v_call: TRBV19; d_call: TRBD1
cdr3_nt: TGTGCCAGCAGCTTCACGGCAGGGGGTAATTCACCCCTCCACTTT; cdr3_aa: CASSFTAGGNSPLHF; j_call: TRBJ1-6; clone_size: .; v_call: TRBV5-4; d_call: TRBD1
cdr3_nt: TGTGCCAGCAGTCTGGAGGGGATTTACGGGGAAAAACTGTTTTTT; cdr3_aa: CASSLEGIYGEKLFF; j_call: TRBJ1-4; clone_size: .; v_call: TRBV2; d_call: .
cdr3_nt: TGTGCCAGCAGCCCCCGGACTTTCCCTGAACCCATCTCTGGAAACACCATATATTTT; cdr3_aa: CASSPRTFPEPISGNTIYF; j_call: TRBJ1-3; clone_size: .; v_call: TRBV7-8; d_call: .
cdr3_nt: TGTGCCAGCAGCGACTCGAGTAGTTGGTCCGGGGAGCTGTTTTTT; cdr3_aa: CASSDSSSWSGELFF; j_call: TRBJ2-2; clone_size: .; v_call: TRBV7-9; d_call: .
cdr3_nt: TGTGCCTGGAGTGTAGGACTAGCAGGGTCCTACGAGCAGTACTTC; cdr3_aa: CAWSVGLAGSYEQYF; j_call: TRBJ2-7; clone_size: .; v_call: TRBV30; d_call: TRBD2
cdr3_nt: TGTGCCAGCAGTACCGGACAGGGGGAGGGAGGCTACACCTTC; cdr3_aa: CASSTGQGEGGYTF; j_call: TRBJ1-2; clone_size: .; v_call: TRBV27; d_call: TRBD1
cdr3_nt: TGTGCCAGCAGCTTATTTATACAAAGCTACAATGAGCAGTTCTTC; cdr3_aa: CASSLFIQSYNEQFF; j_call: TRBJ2-1; clone_size: .; v_call: TRBV7-2; d_call: .
cdr3_nt: TGTGCCAGCAGTCGGGGTTACACCGGGGAGCTGTTTTTT; cdr3_aa: CASSRGYTGELFF; j_call: TRBJ2-2; clone_size: once; v_call: TRBV12-3/TRBV12-4; d_call: .
cdr3_nt: TGTGCCAGCACCGAACCGGGGAGGGGAGAGACCCAGTACTTC; cdr3_aa: CASTEPGRGETQYF; j_call: TRBJ2-5; clone_size: .; v_call: TRBV7-3; d_call: TRBD2
cdr3_nt: TGTGCCAGCAGTGTCCTTAGACGACAGGAGACCAACCCCCACTATGGCTACACCTTC; cdr3_aa: CASSVLRRQETNPHYGYTF; j_call: TRBJ1-2; clone_size: once; v_call: TRBV2; d_call: .
cdr3_nt: TGTGCCAGTAGTCTACGACAAAGATCGTCGAGGGTAGCTTTCTTT; cdr3_aa: CASSLRQRSSRVAFF; j_call: TRBJ1-1; clone_size: .; v_call: TRBV19; d_call: .
cdr3_nt: TGTGCCAGCAGCTTGTATGCAGGGTCTTCTAACTATGGCTACACCTTC; cdr3_aa: CASSLYAGSSNYGYTF; j_call: TRBJ1-2; clone_size: .; v_call: TRBV5-4; d_call: .
cdr3_nt: TGTGCCAGCAGTGAACCCTTTCAGGGTACGCAGTATTTT; cdr3_aa: CASSEPFQGTQYF; j_call: TRBJ2-3; clone_size: .; v_call: TRBV6-1; d_call: .
cdr3_nt: TGCGCCAGCAGCCGTGGTACGGCGGGGGGCCGGGATACGCAGTATTTT; cdr3_aa: CASSRGTAGGRDTQYF; j_call: TRBJ2-3; clone_size: .; v_call: TRBV5-1; d_call: TRBD2
cdr3_nt: TGTGCCAGTAGTAAGGCCGGGACAGCGGGCTCTGGAAACACCATATATTTT; cdr3_aa: CASSKAGTAGSGNTIYF; j_call: TRBJ1-3; clone_size: .; v_call: TRBV19; d_call: TRBD1
cdr3_nt: TGTGCCTGGAGTGTATTGGCAGGGGTCGAAGCTTTCTTT; cdr3_aa: CAWSVLAGVEAFF; j_call: TRBJ1-1; clone_size: .; v_call: TRBV30; d_call: .
cdr3_nt: TGTGCCTGGAGTCAACAGGATAGAAACACCATATATTTT; cdr3_aa: CAWSQQDRNTIYF; j_call: TRBJ1-3; clone_size: .; v_call: TRBV30; d_call: .
cdr3_nt: TGTGCCAGCAGCTTGGTATTGAGCAATCAGCCCCAGCATTTT; cdr3_aa: CASSLVLSNQPQHF; j_call: TRBJ1-5; clone_size: .; v_call: TRBV5-5; d_call: .
cdr3_nt: TGTGCCAGCAGTTACTCGGCTAGCGGGAGCTCCTACGAGCAGTACTTC; cdr3_aa: CASSYSASGSSYEQYF; j_call: TRBJ2-7; clone_size: .; v_call: TRBV6-5; d_call: TRBD2
cdr3_nt: TGTGCCAGCTCACCGCAGGGACTAGCGGGGAACATTCAGTACTTC; cdr3_aa: CASSPQGLAGNIQYF; j_call: TRBJ2-4; clone_size: .; v_call: TRBV18; d_call: TRBD2
cdr3_nt: TGTGCCAGCATGGCATCCAGAACAGGTGGCTCCCTCCACTTT; cdr3_aa: CASMASRTGGSLHF; j_call: TRBJ1-6; clone_size: .; v_call: TRBV2; d_call: .
cdr3_nt: TGTGCCAGCAGCTCGGGACAGCCCTTTTCTGGAAACACCATATATTTT; cdr3_aa: CASSSGQPFSGNTIYF; j_call: TRBJ1-3; clone_size: .; v_call: TRBV7-8; d_call: TRBD1
cdr3_nt: TGCGCCAGCAGCCAAGATCCCACAGCCTATAATTCACCCCTCCACTTT; cdr3_aa: CASSQDPTAYNSPLHF; j_call: TRBJ1-6; clone_size: .; v_call: TRBV4-3; d_call: .
cdr3_nt: TGTGCCAGCAGCTTACTAGTCGCCAATGAGCAGTTCTTC; cdr3_aa: CASSLLVANEQFF; j_call: TRBJ2-1; clone_size: .; v_call: TRBV7-3; d_call: .
cdr3_nt: TGTGCCAGCAGCCAAGCTGTGCAGGGGGCAGGTGGCTACACCTTC; cdr3_aa: CASSQAVQGAGGYTF; j_call: TRBJ1-2; clone_size: .; v_call: TRBV16; d_call: TRBD1
cdr3_nt: TGTGCCAGCAGTGAGACAGGGGGCAGTCAGCCCCAGCATTTT; cdr3_aa: CASSETGGSQPQHF; j_call: TRBJ1-5; clone_size: .; v_call: TRBV25-1; d_call: TRBD1
cdr3_nt: TGTGCCAGCATTGGCCCCTATGGCTACACCTTC; cdr3_aa: CASIGPYGYTF; j_call: TRBJ1-2; clone_size: .; v_call: TRBV12-3/TRBV12-4; d_call: .
cdr3_nt: TGTGCCAGCAGCACTGGGACAGGGGGAAACACCATATATTTT; cdr3_aa: CASSTGTGGNTIYF; j_call: TRBJ1-3; clone_size: few; v_call: TRBV9; d_call: TRBD1
cdr3_nt: TGTGCCAGCAGCGTAAAAGACAGTGAAGCTTTCTTT; cdr3_aa: CASSVKDSEAFF; j_call: TRBJ1-1; clone_size: .; v_call: TRBV9; d_call: .
cdr3_nt: TGTGCTTACGCTATGGAGAGCTCCTATAATTCACCCCTCCACTTT; cdr3_aa: CAYAMESSYNSPLHF; j_call: TRBJ1-6; clone_size: .; v_call: TRBV30; d_call: .
cdr3_nt: TGTGCCAGCAGTGACGGGGATGGGGATGGCTACACCTTC; cdr3_aa: CASSDGDGDGYTF; j_call: TRBJ1-2; clone_size: .; v_call: TRBV2; d_call: .
cdr3_nt: TGTGCCAGCAGCTCCAGGGTGGCCAAAAACATTCAGTACTTC; cdr3_aa: CASSSRVAKNIQYF; j_call: TRBJ2-4; clone_size: .; v_call: TRBV11-2; d_call: .
cdr3_nt: TGTGCCAGCAGCTTAATGGGACAGGGATCGTACGAGCAGTACTTC; cdr3_aa: CASSLMGQGSYEQYF; j_call: TRBJ2-7; clone_size: once; v_call: TRBV11-2; d_call: TRBD1
cdr3_nt: TGTGCCAGCAGGGCCGACTTCCTGAACACTGAAGCTTTCTTT; cdr3_aa: CASRADFLNTEAFF; j_call: TRBJ1-1; clone_size: .; v_call: TRBV27; d_call: .
cdr3_nt: TGTGCCAGTAGTACACGACAGGGTCAGAAACGCAATGAGCAGTTCTTC; cdr3_aa: CASSTRQGQKRNEQFF; j_call: TRBJ2-1; clone_size: .; v_call: TRBV19; d_call: TRBD1
cdr3_nt: TGCGCCAGCAGCCACCTCAGAGGCAGGGCGAACACTGAAGCTTTCTTT; cdr3_aa: CASSHLRGRANTEAFF; j_call: TRBJ1-1; clone_size: .; v_call: TRBV4-1; d_call: .
cdr3_nt: TGTGCCATCAGGGGAAGGACAGGGCAAACGGATTCACCCCTCCACTTT; cdr3_aa: CAIRGRTGQTDSPLHF; j_call: TRBJ1-6; clone_size: once; v_call: TRBV10-3; d_call: TRBD1